The TCR beta chain described here comes from a study of blood T cell repertoires in COVID-19. The method was immunoSEQ multiplex PCR; TCRdb's version includes in-frame clones alone and lacks a portion of them. The sample consists of some 240,000 clones, around three quarters of them appearing once. The count of this clone is one. CDR1 and CDR2 (germline): SGHAT, FQDESV (reference sequence). Trimming left V 5 bases short and J 4 bases short, with 20 bases between. The CDR3 sequence is 16 residues long. V is TRBV11-1 and J is TRBJ2-5; possibly TRBD2 for D (6 bases). Sequencing was done on a sample of peripheral blood. The receptor was isolated from a woman aged 70-85 years with acute or convalescent COVID-19. CDR3 sequence reads: CASSAHPGLGGETQYF. The CDR3 region has the DNA TGTGCCAGCAGCGCCCATCCGGGACTCGGTGGAGAGACCCAGTACTTC.